Shown below are 23 T cell receptor beta chains from a single sample sequenced in a study of T cell responses to AZD1222 COVID-19 vaccine. This table comes from immunoSEQ multiplex PCR, and its TCRdb copy is limited to in-frame clones, with some not included. This sample has about 100,000 clones; approximately 90% occur once, and the top ten carry 1.8%. Sequences were derived from peripheral blood, sampled on day 0 of AZD1222 vaccination. These receptors all come from an adult in good health.

Relative to its sample, this clone is medium-sized. This chain joins TRBV20-1 and TRBJ2-7; D not resolved. CDR1 is DFQATT and CDR2 is SNEGSKA in the germline V gene (reference sequence). Trimming took off 7 bases at V and 6 bases at J, with 13 bases between the two ends. This CDR3 has 11 residues. CDR3 nucleotides: TGCAGTGTTAGGTTTTTGGTCGAGCAGTACTTC. This translates into CSVRFLVEQYF.

The genes are TRBV7-8 and TRBJ2-1; D remains unclear. Trimming removed 3 bases from V and 7 bases from J, with 16 bases in between. The V gene's germline CDR1 is SGHVS and CDR2 FQNEAQ. The CDR3 runs to 15 residues. CDR3 region: CASSFTSYSKNEQFF. For the CDR3, the DNA is TGTGCCAGCAGCTTTACTTCTTATAGCAAGAATGAGCAGTTCTTC.

The chain joins TRBV28 to TRBJ1-5, with D possibly being TRBD1 (6 bases). V gave up 4 bases and J gave up 0 bases, with 7 bases separating them. Per germline, CDR1 MDHEN and CDR2 SYDVKM. The length of the CDR3 is 14 residues. The CDR3 is CASSSGVSNQPQHF. CDR3 sequence (DNA): TGTGCCAGCAGTTCAGGGGTTAGCAATCAGCCCCAGCATTTT. Filled out from reference TRBV28 and TRBJ1-5, the complete variable domain reads DVKVTQSSRYLVKRTGEKVFLECVQDMDHENMFWYRQDPGLGLRLIYFSYDVKMKEKGDIPEGYSVSREKKERFSLILESASTNQTSMYLCASSSGVSNQPQHFGDGTRLSIL.

The V and J genes are TRBV11-3 and TRBJ2-7, with no clear D. Germline lookup yields CDR1 SGHNT and CDR2 YENEEA. With 5 bases removed from V and 0 bases from J, the gap between germline ends came to 5 bases. This CDR3 has 12 amino acids. In DNA, the CDR3 is TGTGCCAGCAGCCAATACTCCTACGAGCAGTACTTC. Its protein product is CASSQYSYEQYF.

The rearrangement joins TRBV4-2 to TRBJ2-3; D gene ambiguous. The CDR3 length is 15 residues. The V end was cut by 0 bases, the J end by 0 bases, with 7 bases between. CDR1 and CDR2 (germline): LGHNA, YNFKEQ. The DNA of the CDR3 is TGTGCCAGCAGCCAAGATAGAGGAAGCACAGATACGCAGTATTTT. It yields the protein CASSQDRGSTDTQYF.

The chain links TRBV6-2 or TRBV6-3 to TRBJ2-7; TRBD2 might be the D (7 bases). Between the trimmed V and J ends, which lost 0 bases and 3 bases, there was a span of 18 bases. Germline V gene lookup returns CDR1 MNHEY and CDR2 SVGEGT. This CDR3 is built from 17 residues. CDR3 sequence: CASSYSGQRGGVYEQYF. In DNA form, the CDR3 reads TGTGCCAGCAGTTACTCAGGTCAGCGCGGGGGCGTCTACGAGCAGTACTTC.

This clone was recorded a few times. J is TRBJ2-3 and V is TRBV7-3; D may be TRBD2 (6 bases). CDR3 length: 13 residues. The ends were cut back, 5 bases at V and 4 bases at J, with 10 bases in the middle. Per the germline V gene, CDR1 is SGHTA and CDR2 is FQGTGA. This CDR3 is CASSPTRADTQYF. The CDR3 region has the DNA TGTGCCAGCAGCCCGACTAGGGCAGATACGCAGTATTTT. Full variable domain (remainder filled in from reference TRBV7-3 and TRBJ2-3): GAGVSQTPSNKVTEKGKYVELRCDPISGHTALYWYRQSLGQGPEFLIYFQGTGAADDSGLPNDRFFAVRPEGSVSTLKIQRTERGDSAVYLCASSPTRADTQYFGPGTRLTVL.

The V gene is TRBV9, the J gene TRBJ1-1; the match to TRBD1 covers 8 bases. The CDR3 contains 15 residues. V shed 4 bases, J shed 4 bases, and the junction held 9 bases outside the gene matches. Germline CDR1 and CDR2: SGDLS and YYNGEE. As DNA, the CDR3 is TGTGCCAGCAGCCCCAGGGCGGGACAGGCCACTGAAGCTTTCTTT. As protein: CASSPRAGQATEAFF.

This chain uses TRBV5-1 with TRBJ2-2; 8 nucleotides agree with TRBD2. CDR3 length: 15 residues. Germline V gene lookup returns CDR1 SGHRS and CDR2 YFSETQ. V dropped 4 bases and J dropped 3; count of bases not matched to a gene: 5. CDR3 residues: CASSAGLGDTGELFF. The CDR3 nucleotides read TGCGCCAGCAGCGCGGGACTAGGTGACACCGGGGAGCTGTTTTTT.

V usage is TRBV9 and J usage is TRBJ2-1; D is ambiguous. Germline CDR1 is SGDLS and CDR2 is YYNGEE. The CDR3 totals 15 residues. V was clipped by 5 bases and J by 0 bases, with 12 bases between them. The chain's CDR3 is CASSHSSRSYNEQFF. In nucleotides, the CDR3 is TGTGCCAGCAGTCACTCATCCCGCTCCTACAATGAGCAGTTCTTC. Full variable domain (missing parts from reference TRBV9 and TRBJ2-1): DSGVTQTPKHLITATGQRVTLRCSPRSGDLSVYWYQQSLDQGLQFLIQYYNGEERAKGNILERFSAQQFPDLHSELNLSSLELGDSALYFCASSHSSRSYNEQFFGPGTRLTVL.

The chain uses TRBV13 and TRBJ2-1, with TRBD2 matching over 10 bases. J lost 4 bases, V lost 5 bases, and 8 bases had no gene match. This CDR3 contains 16 residues. CDR1 is PRHDT and CDR2 is FYEKMQ in the germline V gene (reference sequence). The DNA for the CDR3 is TGTGCCAGCAGCCACGGGACTAGCGAGTTATACAATGAGCAGTTCTTC. It translates to CASSHGTSELYNEQFF. Based on the CDR3 plus reference TRBV13 and TRBJ2-1, the full variable domain is AAGVIQSPRHLIKEKRETATLKCYPIPRHDTVYWYQQGPGQDPQFLISFYEKMQSDKGSIPDRFSAQQFSDYHSELNMSSLELGDSALYFCASSHGTSELYNEQFFGPGTRLTVL.

This clone was seen only a few times. The rearrangement links TRBV6-5 to TRBJ1-1; D is unclear. CDR1 is MNHEY and CDR2 is SVGAGI in the germline V gene. Trimming pared 8 bases from V and 0 bases from J, leaving 13 bases between. The CDR3 runs to 14 residues. The CDR3, as DNA: TGTGCCAGCGGACTTCAGTCAATGAACACTGAAGCTTTCTTT. It encodes CASGLQSMNTEAFF.

The chain links TRBV7-2 to TRBJ1-1; unclear D gene. The CDR3 covers 15 residues. Looked up from germline, CDR1 is SGHTA and CDR2 is FQGNSA. Trimming took off 5 bases at V and 0 bases at J, with 13 bases between the two ends. CDR3 amino acids: CASSPLPSLNTEAFF. DNA for the CDR3: TGTGCCAGCAGCCCCCTCCCCAGCCTGAACACTGAAGCTTTCTTT.

The chain combines TRBV19 with TRBJ2-1; 7 positions match TRBD2. Germline CDR1 is LNHDA and CDR2 is SQIVND (reference sequence). After removal of 4 bases from V and 11 bases from J, the junction contained 11 bases not matched to a gene. This CDR3 is 14 amino acids long. CDR3 coding DNA: TGTGCCAGTAGTACGAGGACTAGTGGTGGAAAGCAGTTCTTC. It translates to CASSTRTSGGKQFF.

The sample holds one count of this clone. V gene TRBV7-2 combines with J gene TRBJ2-7; a possible D gene is TRBD1 (5 bases). CDR3 length: 14 amino acids. V was shortened by 4 bases and J by 1 base, with 11 bases between the two germline ends. From germline, CDR1 is SGHTA and CDR2 FQGNSA. The CDR3, as DNA: TGTGCCAGCAGCTCTCGGGCAGGGTCCTACGAGCAGTACTTC. Translation gives CASSSRAGSYEQYF.

The J gene is TRBJ1-2, the V gene TRBV6-2 or TRBV6-3, with D perhaps TRBD1 (5 bases). V lost 2 bases and J 4 bases, leaving 14 bases between the germline ends. Germline lookup yields CDR1 MNHEY and CDR2 SVGEGT. The CDR3 totals 15 residues. The CDR3 here is CASSYITGASYGYTF. The DNA for the CDR3 is TGTGCCAGCAGTTACATTACAGGAGCGTCCTATGGCTACACCTTC.

The genes are TRBV19 and TRBJ2-1; possible D gene TRBD2, 6 bases. V was pared by 0 bases and J by 0 bases, with 18 bases between. The V gene's germline CDR1 is LNHDA and CDR2 SQIVND (reference sequence). The CDR3 extends over 19 amino acids. The CDR3: CASSIDPGGGSSSYNEQFF. The DNA for the CDR3 is TGTGCCAGTAGTATAGATCCCGGGGGTGGATCCAGCTCCTACAATGAGCAGTTCTTC.

This clone was picked up one time. This chain uses TRBV6-5 with TRBJ1-2; D remains unclear. Germline CDR1 reads MNHEY; CDR2 reads SVGAGI. V lost 5 bases, J lost 1 base, and 8 bases lay in between. CDR3 length equals 13 residues. CDR3 amino acids: CASSPSSNYGYTF. The CDR3 DNA sequence: TGTGCCAGCAGTCCCAGTAGTAACTATGGCTACACCTTC.

This chain uses TRBV29-1 with TRBJ1-1, with D unclear. The germline V gene encodes CDR1 SQVTM and CDR2 ANQGSEA. The ends were cut back, 4 bases at V and 1 base at J, with 13 bases in the middle. This CDR3 comprises 14 residues. The CDR3: CSVVPRLANTEAFF. CDR3 bases: TGCAGCGTTGTCCCCCGGCTAGCGAACACTGAAGCTTTCTTT.

This clone was observed a single time. The chain carries TRBV28 and TRBJ2-7; a weak D match, TRBD2 (5 bases). This CDR3 has 15 amino acids. Germline V gene data show CDR1 as MDHEN and CDR2 as SYDVKM. With 7 bases removed from V and 2 bases from J, the gap between germline ends came to 18 bases. CDR3 sequence reads: CASKPVGVLAYEQYF. The CDR3 DNA sequence: TGTGCCAGCAAGCCCGTTGGAGTACTAGCCTACGAGCAGTACTTC.

The chain combines TRBV5-8 with TRBJ1-5; D is perhaps TRBD1 (6 bases). V was cut by 0 bases and J by 9 bases, with 10 bases left in between. Germline V CDR1 and CDR2: SGHTS, YDEGEE. This CDR3 has 13 residues. CDR3 bases: TGTGCCAGCAGCTTGGCCCGAGGGGGGCCCCAGCATTTT. Translation gives CASSLARGGPQHF.

V is TRBV2 and J is TRBJ2-2; D not resolved. V lost 6 bases, J lost 4 bases, and 3 bases lay in between. The CDR3 length is 11 residues. Germline assignment: CDR1 SNHLY and CDR2 FYNNEI. This CDR3 is CASSATGELFF. CDR3 in DNA: TGTGCCAGCAGCGCCACCGGGGAGCTGTTTTTT.

The chain couples TRBV27 to TRBJ1-5; 7 nucleotides agree with TRBD1. The germline gives CDR1 MNHEY, CDR2 SMNVEV (reference sequence). CDR3 length: 16 amino acids. The junction had 7 bases not matched to a gene; V was cut back by 5 bases and J by 0 bases. Here the CDR3 reads CASSPTGALSNQPQHF. In DNA form, the CDR3 reads TGTGCCAGCAGTCCCACAGGGGCCCTTAGCAATCAGCCCCAGCATTTT.